The 22 T cell receptor beta chains below were found in one sample sequenced in a study of cytomegalovirus exposure and HLA in healthy donors. Both 60 Vbeta primers and 13 Jbeta primers went into the PCR. Assay: immunoSEQ multiplex PCR; the TCRdb copy retains only in-frame clones and omits some. The table has 130,000 or so clones, around 85% seen once. The material sequenced was PBMCs. These receptors were collected from a woman in her twenties or thirties in good health and CMV-seropositive.

This sequence joins TRBV7-9 and TRBJ1-2; perhaps TRBD1 as D (6 bases). The CDR3 consists of 15 residues. CDR1 and CDR2 (germline): SEHNR, FQNEAQ (reference sequence). Trimming left V 5 bases short and J 0 bases short, with 13 bases between. Here the CDR3 reads CASSPPGVANYGYTF. The CDR3 DNA sequence: TGTGCCAGCAGCCCCCCAGGGGTCGCTAACTATGGCTACACCTTC.

The J gene is TRBJ1-2, the V gene TRBV20-1; no clear D gene. Germline CDR1 and CDR2: DFQATT and SNEGSKA (reference sequence). The CDR3 contains 11 residues. The ends were cut back, 3 bases at V and 2 bases at J, with 4 bases in the middle. CDR3 sequence reads: CSASGNYGYTF. The CDR3 coding sequence is TGCAGTGCTAGCGGGAACTATGGCTACACCTTC.

The chain joins TRBV25-1 to TRBJ2-1, with 10 bases that match TRBD2. Losses at the gene ends were 6 bases for V and 3 bases for J; bases not matched to a gene: 5. Per the germline V gene, CDR1 is MGHDK and CDR2 is SYGVNS. This CDR3 is 15 amino acids long. The CDR3 is CASSRTSGFYNEQFF. CDR3 bases: TGTGCCAGCAGCCGGACTAGCGGCTTCTACAATGAGCAGTTCTTC.

The chain is built from TRBV28 and TRBJ1-2; no definite D call. This CDR3 is 13 amino acids long. V lost 2 bases to trimming and J lost 1 base, with 5 bases between them. Per germline, CDR1 MDHEN and CDR2 SYDVKM. The CDR3 here is CASSLQVNYGYTF. For the CDR3, the DNA is TGTGCCAGCAGTTTACAGGTTAACTATGGCTACACCTTC.

The chain combines TRBV14 with TRBJ2-7; the D gene is possibly TRBD1 (8 bases). This CDR3 comprises 14 residues. Germline V gives CDR1 SGHDN, CDR2 FVKESK. Trimming cost V 1 base and J 6 bases, with 13 bases left between them. CDR3 DNA: TGTGCCAGCAGCCAAGCAGGGGGCGGGGGCGAGCAGTACTTC. Translated, it gives CASSQAGGGGEQYF.

The V gene is TRBV6-5, the J gene TRBJ1-5, with D unresolved. Trimming cost V 5 bases and J 4 bases, with 9 bases left between them. The CDR3 has 13 amino acids. The germline V gene has CDR1 MNHEY and CDR2 SVGAGI. Here the CDR3 DNA reads TGTGCCAGCAGTGCGGCCCTAAATCAGCCCCAGCATTTT. This translates into CASSAALNQPQHF.

The V gene is TRBV19, the J gene TRBJ1-5; 10 positions match TRBD1. Germline-derived CDR1 and CDR2 are LNHDA and SQIVND (reference sequence). This CDR3 has 18 residues. V was pared by 8 bases and J by 0 bases, with 13 bases of the junction left unmatched. CDR3 residues: CASVALTGGSGSNQPQHF. The CDR3 DNA reads TGTGCCAGTGTTGCCCTGACAGGGGGCTCGGGTAGCAATCAGCCCCAGCATTTT. Looking up the rest from reference TRBV19 and TRBJ1-5 gives the full variable domain: DGGITQSPKYLFRKEGQNVTLSCEQNLNHDAMYWYRQDPGQGLRLIYYSQIVNDFQKGDIAEGYSVSREKKESFPLTVTSAQKNPTAFYLCASVALTGGSGSNQPQHFGDGTRLSIL.

V is TRBV5-1 and J is TRBJ1-3, with D possibly TRBD1 on 5 matching bases. The CDR3 is 14 residues long. Germline assignment: CDR1 SGHRS and CDR2 YFSETQ. The V and J ends lost 4 bases and 0 bases respectively, with 8 bases between them. The CDR3 region is CASSTGGSGNTIYF. The CDR3, as DNA: TGCGCCAGCAGCACGGGGGGCTCTGGAAACACCATATATTTT.

The V call is TRBV11-2, the J call TRBJ2-1; perhaps TRBD1 as D (6 bases). This CDR3 is built from 13 residues. Trimming left V 4 bases short and J 9 bases short, with 13 bases between. The germline gives CDR1 SGHAT, CDR2 FQNNGV. The CDR3 DNA reads TGTGCCAGCAGCTACAACAGGGTTACTGAGCAGTTCTTC. Amino acids: CASSYNRVTEQFF.

The chain combines TRBV6-6 with TRBJ2-1; the match to TRBD2 covers 7 bases. V gave up 7 bases and J gave up 9 bases; unmatched junction bases: 9. This CDR3 has 13 amino acids. The V gene's germline CDR1 is MNHNY and CDR2 SVGAGI (reference sequence). The CDR3 region is CASNPWPGGEQFF. CDR3 in DNA: TGTGCCAGCAACCCTTGGCCGGGAGGTGAGCAGTTCTTC.

Only one count was recorded for this clone. The DNA for the CDR3 is TGTGCCAGCAGCTTAACAGCTTCCTACGAGCAGTACTTC. The encoded protein is CASSLTASYEQYF. The chain employs TRBV11-2 and TRBJ2-7; unclear D gene. Germline-derived CDR1 and CDR2 are SGHAT and FQNNGV. This CDR3 contains 13 residues. Deletions cut 2 bases from V and 1 base from J, with 6 bases between.

CDR3 region: CASSLGPLLREQYF. The DNA of the CDR3 is TGTGCCAGCAGCTTGGGGCCCCTGCTGAGGGAGCAGTACTTC. The gene calls are TRBV5-4 and TRBJ2-7; D not resolved. In germline, CDR1 is SGHNT, CDR2 YYREEE (reference sequence). Between the trimmed V and J ends, which lost 0 bases and 7 bases, there was a span of 14 bases. This CDR3 has 14 residues. Full variable domain (rest looked up from reference TRBV5-4 and TRBJ2-7): ETGVTQSPTHLIKTRGQQVTLRCSSQSGHNTVSWYQQALGQGPQFIFQYYREEENGRGNFPPRFSGLQFPNYSSELNVNALELDDSALYLCASSLGPLLREQYFGPGTRLTVT.

The J gene is TRBJ1-2, the V gene TRBV27, with 12 bases that match TRBD1. Germline V CDR1 and CDR2: MNHEY, SMNVEV (reference sequence). The V and J ends lost 8 bases and 7 bases, in that order; junction bases with no gene match: 8. This CDR3 has 14 amino acids. CDR3 coding DNA: TGTGCCAGCGCCTCCGGGACAGGGGGCCTTGGCTACACCTTC. This sequence encodes CASASGTGGLGYTF.

The V and J genes are TRBV5-1 and TRBJ2-1; 8 bases are shared with TRBD2. Germline V gene data show CDR1 as SGHRS and CDR2 as YFSETQ. Unmatched junction bases numbered 5, after V lost 4 bases and J lost 5 bases. CDR3 length equals 14 residues. CDR3 sequence reads: CASSHTSGNNEQFF. CDR3 nucleotide sequence: TGCGCCAGCAGCCACACTAGCGGCAACAATGAGCAGTTCTTC.

This chain joins TRBV7-3 and TRBJ2-7, with 7 bases aligning to TRBD1. CDR3 size: 13 residues. V shed 10 bases and J 2 bases; nucleotides not matched to a gene: 8. The germline V gene has CDR1 SGHTA and CDR2 FQGTGA. The CDR3 here is CAKTTGSPYEQYF. DNA for the CDR3: TGTGCCAAGACGACAGGGAGTCCCTACGAGCAGTACTTC.

CDR3 loop: CASSLGLAGDTQYF. In DNA, the CDR3 is TGTGCCAGCAGCTTAGGGCTCGCGGGGGATACGCAGTATTTT. The chain carries TRBV7-3 and TRBJ2-3; D possibly corresponds to TRBD2 (6 bases). V lost 2 bases, J lost 6 bases, and 12 bases lay in between. The CDR3 sequence is 14 residues long. Germline V gene data show CDR1 as SGHTA and CDR2 as FQGTGA.

This clone has a handful of counts. This chain connects TRBV5-1 to TRBJ1-2, with D unclear. V shed 0 bases and J shed 4 bases, with 7 bases lying between them. This CDR3 spans 13 amino acids. Germline CDR1 reads SGHRS; CDR2 reads YFSETQ. For the CDR3, the DNA is TGCGCCAGCAGCTTGGGGGCCCCCTATGGCTACACCTTC. Its protein product is CASSLGAPYGYTF.

This chain links TRBV20-1 with TRBJ2-3; a weak D match, TRBD2 (6 bases). Trimming took off 6 bases at V and 12 bases at J, with 16 bases between the two ends. The CDR3 is made up of 11 amino acids. Germline-derived CDR1 and CDR2 are DFQATT and SNEGSKA (reference sequence). Written as DNA, the CDR3 is TGCAGTGCAGGTGGGACTGTCCTACAGTATTTT. Amino acids: CSAGGTVLQYF.

This chain connects TRBV5-6 to TRBJ2-7; possible D gene TRBD2, 6 bases. There are 14 residues in the CDR3. CDR1 is SGHDT and CDR2 is YYEEEE in the germline V gene. V was cut by 2 bases and J by 0 bases, with 9 bases left in between. This CDR3 reads CASSFGSSSYEQYF. The CDR3 nucleotides read TGTGCCAGCAGCTTCGGGAGCAGCTCCTACGAGCAGTACTTC.

The chain joins TRBV19 to TRBJ1-1, with D possibly TRBD1 on 6 matching bases. Between the trimmed V and J ends, which lost 5 bases and 0 bases, there was a span of 16 bases. Germline loops: CDR1 LNHDA, CDR2 SQIVND (reference sequence). The CDR3 runs 16 residues. The CDR3 reads CASSVTGQPLNTEAFF. The DNA of the CDR3 is TGTGCCAGTAGTGTCACCGGACAGCCTTTGAACACTGAAGCTTTCTTT.

This sequence joins TRBV2 and TRBJ2-7; 8 bases align to TRBD1. Trimming cost V 7 bases and J 6 bases; bases outside gene matches: 5. Germline V gives CDR1 SNHLY, CDR2 FYNNEI. The CDR3 loop spans 12 amino acids. CDR3 DNA: TGTGCCAGCACTACCGACAGGGGCGAGCAGTACTTC. This codes for CASTTDRGEQYF.

The chain carries TRBV5-6 and TRBJ1-2; D gene uncertain. The ends were cut back, 0 bases at V and 8 bases at J, with 14 bases in the middle. Germline loops: CDR1 SGHDT, CDR2 YYEEEE. The CDR3 is made up of 14 amino acids. CDR3 sequence: CASSLGAGMEGYTF. The CDR3 DNA is TGTGCCAGCAGCTTGGGGGCGGGAATGGAGGGCTACACCTTC.